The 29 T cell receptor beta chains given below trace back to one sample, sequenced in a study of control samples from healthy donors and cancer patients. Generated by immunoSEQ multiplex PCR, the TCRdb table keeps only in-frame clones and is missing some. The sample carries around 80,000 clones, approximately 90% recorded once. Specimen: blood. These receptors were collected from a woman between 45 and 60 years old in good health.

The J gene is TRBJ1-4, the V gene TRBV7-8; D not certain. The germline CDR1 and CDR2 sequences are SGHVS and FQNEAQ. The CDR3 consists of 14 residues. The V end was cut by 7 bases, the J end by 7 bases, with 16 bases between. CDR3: CASTLDLSGEKLFF. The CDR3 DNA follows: TGTGCCAGCACCCTGGACCTGAGTGGTGAAAAACTGTTTTTT.

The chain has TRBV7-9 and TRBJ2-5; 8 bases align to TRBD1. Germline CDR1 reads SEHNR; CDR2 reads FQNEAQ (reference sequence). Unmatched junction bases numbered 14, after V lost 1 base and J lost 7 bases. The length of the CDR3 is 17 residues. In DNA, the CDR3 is TGTGCCAGCAGCTTAGAAGAGGGACAGGCCTGGAGTGGGACCCAGTACTTC. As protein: CASSLEEGQAWSGTQYF. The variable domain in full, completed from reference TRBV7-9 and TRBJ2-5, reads DTGVSQNPRHKITKRGQNVTFRCDPISEHNRLYWYRQTLGQGPEFLTYFQNEAQLEKSRLLSDRFSAERPKGSFSTLEIQRTEQGDSAMYLCASSLEEGQAWSGTQYFGPGTRLLVL.

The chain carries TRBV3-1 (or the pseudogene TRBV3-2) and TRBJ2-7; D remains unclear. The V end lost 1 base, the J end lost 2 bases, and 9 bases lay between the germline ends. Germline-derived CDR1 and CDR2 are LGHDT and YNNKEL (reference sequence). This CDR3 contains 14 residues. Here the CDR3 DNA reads TGTGCCAGCAGCCAAGGGCCGACGGCCTACGAGCAGTACTTC. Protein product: CASSQGPTAYEQYF.

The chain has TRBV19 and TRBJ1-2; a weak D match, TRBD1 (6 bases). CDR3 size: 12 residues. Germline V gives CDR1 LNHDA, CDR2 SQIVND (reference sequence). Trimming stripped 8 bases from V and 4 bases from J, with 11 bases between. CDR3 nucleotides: TGTGCCAGTCATGAGGGGGTCTATGGCTACACCTTC. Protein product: CASHEGVYGYTF.

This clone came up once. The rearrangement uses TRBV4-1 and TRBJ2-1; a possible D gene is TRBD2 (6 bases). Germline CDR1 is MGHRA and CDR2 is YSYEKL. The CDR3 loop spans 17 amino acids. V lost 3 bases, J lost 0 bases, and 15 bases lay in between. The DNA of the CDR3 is TGCGCCAGCAGCCATGGGTGGGACTTGAGCTCCTACAATGAGCAGTTCTTC. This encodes CASSHGWDLSSYNEQFF.

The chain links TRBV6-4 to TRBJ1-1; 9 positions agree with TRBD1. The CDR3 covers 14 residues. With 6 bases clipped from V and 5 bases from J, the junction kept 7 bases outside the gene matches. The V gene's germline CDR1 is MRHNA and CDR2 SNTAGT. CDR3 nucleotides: TGTGCCAGCAGCCGGGACAGGGTTAGTACTGAAGCTTTCTTT. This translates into CASSRDRVSTEAFF.

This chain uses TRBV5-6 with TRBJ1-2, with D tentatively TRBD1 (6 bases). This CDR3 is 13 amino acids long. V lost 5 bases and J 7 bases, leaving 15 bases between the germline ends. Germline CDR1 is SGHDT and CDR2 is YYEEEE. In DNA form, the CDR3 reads TGTGCCAGCAGGAATGGGGGCATGCGTGGCTACACCTTC. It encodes CASRNGGMRGYTF.

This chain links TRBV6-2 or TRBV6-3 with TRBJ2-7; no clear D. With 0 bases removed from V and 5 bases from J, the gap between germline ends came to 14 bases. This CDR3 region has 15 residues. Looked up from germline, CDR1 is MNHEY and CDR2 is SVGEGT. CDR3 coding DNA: TGTGCCAGCAGTTACTCCTCCGCGACGGTGGACGAGCAGTACTTC. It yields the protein CASSYSSATVDEQYF.

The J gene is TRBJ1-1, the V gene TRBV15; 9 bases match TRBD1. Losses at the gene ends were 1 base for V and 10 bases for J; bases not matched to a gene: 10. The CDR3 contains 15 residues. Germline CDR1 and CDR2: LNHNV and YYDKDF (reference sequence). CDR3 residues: CATSRGTGQGSLAFF. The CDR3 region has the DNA TGTGCCACCAGCAGAGGTACGGGACAGGGTTCTCTAGCTTTCTTT.

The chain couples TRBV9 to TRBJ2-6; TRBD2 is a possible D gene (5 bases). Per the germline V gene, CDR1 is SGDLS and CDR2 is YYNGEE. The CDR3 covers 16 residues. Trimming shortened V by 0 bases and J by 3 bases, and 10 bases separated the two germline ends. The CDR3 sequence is CASSVESGNGANVLTF. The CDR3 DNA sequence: TGTGCCAGCAGCGTAGAGTCGGGGAATGGGGCCAACGTCCTGACTTTC.

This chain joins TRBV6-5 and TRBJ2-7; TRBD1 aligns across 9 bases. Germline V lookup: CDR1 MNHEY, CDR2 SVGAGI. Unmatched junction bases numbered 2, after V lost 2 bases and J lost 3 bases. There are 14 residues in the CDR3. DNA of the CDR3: TGTGCCAGCAGTTACAGGACAGGGGACTACGAGCAGTACTTC. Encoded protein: CASSYRTGDYEQYF.

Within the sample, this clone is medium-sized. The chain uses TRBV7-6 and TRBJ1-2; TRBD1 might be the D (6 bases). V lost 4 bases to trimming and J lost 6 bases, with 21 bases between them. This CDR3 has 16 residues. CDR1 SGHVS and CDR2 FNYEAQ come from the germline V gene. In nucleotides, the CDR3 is TGTGCCAGCAGCTCAGGCAGGGGACGGAATGATAATGGCTACACCTTC. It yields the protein CASSSGRGRNDNGYTF. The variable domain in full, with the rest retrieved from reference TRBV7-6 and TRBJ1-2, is GAGVSQSPRYKVTKRGQDVALRCDPISGHVSLYWYRQALGQGPEFLTYFNYEAQQDKSGLPNDRFSAERPEGSISTLTIQRTEQRDSAMYRCASSSGRGRNDNGYTFGSGTRLTVV.

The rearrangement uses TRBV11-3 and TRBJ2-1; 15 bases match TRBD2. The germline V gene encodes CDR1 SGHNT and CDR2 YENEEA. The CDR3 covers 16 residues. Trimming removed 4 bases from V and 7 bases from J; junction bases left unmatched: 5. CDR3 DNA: TGTGCCAGCAGCTCGGGACTAGCGGGGGGCCAAAATGAGCAGTTCTTC. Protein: CASSSGLAGGQNEQFF.

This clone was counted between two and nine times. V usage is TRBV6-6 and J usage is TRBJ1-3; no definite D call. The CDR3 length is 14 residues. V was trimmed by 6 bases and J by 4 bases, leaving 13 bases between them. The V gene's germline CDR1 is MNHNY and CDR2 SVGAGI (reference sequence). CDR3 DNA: TGTGCCAGCAGGCAACTGTCTTCCGGAAACACCATATATTTT. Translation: CASRQLSSGNTIYF.

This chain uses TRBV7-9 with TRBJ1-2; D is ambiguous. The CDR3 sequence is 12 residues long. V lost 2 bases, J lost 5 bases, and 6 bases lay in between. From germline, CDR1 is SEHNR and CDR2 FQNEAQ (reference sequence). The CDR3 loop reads CASSLIRYGYTF. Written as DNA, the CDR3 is TGTGCCAGCAGCTTAATACGGTATGGCTACACCTTC.

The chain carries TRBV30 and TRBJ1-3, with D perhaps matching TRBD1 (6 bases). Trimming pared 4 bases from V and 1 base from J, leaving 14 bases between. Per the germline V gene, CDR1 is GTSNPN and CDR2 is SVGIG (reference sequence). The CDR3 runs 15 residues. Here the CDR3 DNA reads TGTGCCTGGACTCGGACAGAAAAATCTGGAAACACCATATATTTT. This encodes CAWTRTEKSGNTIYF.

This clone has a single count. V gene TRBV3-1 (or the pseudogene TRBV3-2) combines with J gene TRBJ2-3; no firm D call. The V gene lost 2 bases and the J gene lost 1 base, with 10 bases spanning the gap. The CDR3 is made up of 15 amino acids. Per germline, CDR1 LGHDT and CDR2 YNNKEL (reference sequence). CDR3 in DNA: TGTGCCAGCAGCCAATCGGTTGATGGCACAGATACGCAGTATTTT. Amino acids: CASSQSVDGTDTQYF.

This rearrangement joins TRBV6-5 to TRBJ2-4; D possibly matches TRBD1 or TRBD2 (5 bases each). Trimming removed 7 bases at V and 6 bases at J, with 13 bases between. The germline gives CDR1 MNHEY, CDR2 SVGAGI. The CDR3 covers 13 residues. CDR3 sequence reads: CASNLTRGNIQYF. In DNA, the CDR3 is TGTGCCAGCAACCTTACGAGGGGAAACATTCAGTACTTC.

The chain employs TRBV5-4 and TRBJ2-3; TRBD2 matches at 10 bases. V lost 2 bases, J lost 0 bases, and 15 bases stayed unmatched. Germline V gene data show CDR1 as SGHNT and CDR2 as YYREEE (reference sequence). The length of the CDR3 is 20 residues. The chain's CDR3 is CASSFPVLVQLAGSTDTQYF. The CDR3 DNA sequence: TGTGCCAGCAGCTTTCCGGTATTGGTACAACTAGCGGGGAGCACAGATACGCAGTATTTT.

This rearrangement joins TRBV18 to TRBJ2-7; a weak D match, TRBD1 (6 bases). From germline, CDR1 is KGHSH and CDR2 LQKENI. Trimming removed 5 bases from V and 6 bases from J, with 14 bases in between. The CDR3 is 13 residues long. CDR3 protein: CASSMDSFAEQYF. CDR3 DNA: TGTGCCAGCTCAATGGACAGCTTTGCCGAGCAGTACTTC.

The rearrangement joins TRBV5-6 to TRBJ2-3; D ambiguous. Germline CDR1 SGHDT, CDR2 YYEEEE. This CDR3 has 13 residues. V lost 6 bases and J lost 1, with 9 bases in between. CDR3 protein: CASTPVGTDTQYF. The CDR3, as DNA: TGTGCCAGCACCCCCGTGGGCACAGATACGCAGTATTTT.

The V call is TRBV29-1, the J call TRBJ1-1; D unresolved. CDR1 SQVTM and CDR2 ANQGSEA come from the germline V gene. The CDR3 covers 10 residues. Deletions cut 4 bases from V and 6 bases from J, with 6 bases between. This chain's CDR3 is CSVAQPEAFF. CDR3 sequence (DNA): TGCAGCGTTGCTCAGCCTGAAGCTTTCTTT.

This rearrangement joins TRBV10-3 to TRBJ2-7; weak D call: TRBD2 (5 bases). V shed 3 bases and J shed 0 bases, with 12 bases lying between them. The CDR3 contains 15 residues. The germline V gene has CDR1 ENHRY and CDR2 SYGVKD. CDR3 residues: CAISDRGADSYEQYF. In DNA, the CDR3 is TGTGCCATCAGTGACCGGGGAGCGGACTCCTACGAGCAGTACTTC.

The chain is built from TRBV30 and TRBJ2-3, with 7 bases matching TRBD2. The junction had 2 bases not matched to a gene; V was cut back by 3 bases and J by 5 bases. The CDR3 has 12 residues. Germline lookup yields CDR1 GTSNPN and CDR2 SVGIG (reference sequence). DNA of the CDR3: TGTGCCTGGAGCCCGGGGGGAGATACGCAGTATTTT. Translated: CAWSPGGDTQYF.

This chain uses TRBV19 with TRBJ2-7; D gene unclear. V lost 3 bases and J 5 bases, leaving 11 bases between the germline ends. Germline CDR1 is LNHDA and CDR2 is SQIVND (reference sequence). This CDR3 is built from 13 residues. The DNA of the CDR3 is TGTGCCAGTAGTATCTCAGTAGGGAACGAGCAGTACTTC. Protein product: CASSISVGNEQYF.

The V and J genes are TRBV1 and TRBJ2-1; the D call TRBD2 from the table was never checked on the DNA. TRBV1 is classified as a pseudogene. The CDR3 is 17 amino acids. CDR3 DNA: TGCACCAGCAGCCAAGAAAGACTAGCGGGGGGGTCCCTGGAGCAGTTCTTC. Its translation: CTSSQERLAGGSLEQFF.

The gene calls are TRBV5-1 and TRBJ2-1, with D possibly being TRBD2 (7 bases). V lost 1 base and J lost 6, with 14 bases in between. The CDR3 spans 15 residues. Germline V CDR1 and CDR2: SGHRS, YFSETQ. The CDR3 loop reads CASSLRGGHGNEQFF. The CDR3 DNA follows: TGCGCCAGCAGCTTGAGGGGGGGCCACGGCAATGAGCAGTTCTTC.

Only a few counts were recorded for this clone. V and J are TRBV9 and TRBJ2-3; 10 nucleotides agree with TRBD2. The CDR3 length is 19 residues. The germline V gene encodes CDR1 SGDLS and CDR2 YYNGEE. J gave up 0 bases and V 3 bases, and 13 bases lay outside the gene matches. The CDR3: CASSDPIPLAGTSTDTQYF. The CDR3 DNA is TGTGCCAGCAGCGATCCGATCCCACTAGCGGGGACTAGCACAGATACGCAGTATTTT.

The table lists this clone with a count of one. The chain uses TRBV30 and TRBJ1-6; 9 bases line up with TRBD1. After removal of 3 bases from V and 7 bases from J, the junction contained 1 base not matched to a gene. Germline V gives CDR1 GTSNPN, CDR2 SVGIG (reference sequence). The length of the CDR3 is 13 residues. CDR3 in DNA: TGTGCCTGGAGCGGGACAGGGAATTCACCCCTCCACTTT. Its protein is CAWSGTGNSPLHF.